A single sample is the source of the 24 T cell receptor beta chains below, sequenced in a study of cytomegalovirus exposure and HLA in healthy donors. The PCR had 60 Vbeta and 13 Jbeta primers. Sequencing used immunoSEQ multiplex PCR; TCRdb keeps in-frame clones, though not all of them. The data show around 150,000 clones, with 68% seen just once and approximately 1.5% held by the top ten. What was sequenced was PBMCs. The source of these receptors is a man in his forties or fifties in good health and CMV-seronegative.

This chain uses TRBV5-1 with TRBJ2-5; weak D call: TRBD2 (5 bases). Germline loops: CDR1 SGHRS, CDR2 YFSETQ. V was shortened by 5 bases and J by 0 bases, with 8 bases between the two germline ends. The CDR3 sequence is 13 residues long. This chain's CDR3 is CASSLGNQETQYF. Written as DNA, the CDR3 is TGCGCCAGCAGTCTCGGGAACCAAGAGACCCAGTACTTC.

The chain is built from TRBV5-1 and TRBJ1-2, with TRBD1 matching over 7 bases. Germline V gene sequence: CDR1 SGHRS, CDR2 YFSETQ. CDR3 length: 15 amino acids. Trimming cost V 4 bases and J 4 bases; bases outside gene matches: 10. The CDR3, as DNA: TGCGCCAGCAGCCCCGGACAGGTGGGATCCTATGGCTACACCTTC. As protein: CASSPGQVGSYGYTF.

The chain joins TRBV27 to TRBJ1-1, with 7 bases lining up with TRBD1. The CDR3 runs to 15 residues. Germline assignment: CDR1 MNHEY and CDR2 SMNVEV (reference sequence). Losses at the gene ends were 6 bases for V and 8 bases for J; bases not matched to a gene: 15. The CDR3 spells CASRPPQGGPREAFF. As DNA, the CDR3 is TGTGCCAGCAGACCCCCCCAGGGGGGCCCCAGAGAAGCTTTCTTT.

This clone has only a few counts. The chain couples TRBV6-1 to TRBJ1-2; the D gene is possibly TRBD1 (6 bases). The CDR3 is 13 amino acids. Trimming shortened V by 6 bases and J by 10 bases, and 18 bases separated the two germline ends. Germline V gene lookup returns CDR1 MNHNS and CDR2 SASEGT. CDR3 bases: TGTGCCAGCAGCCTATCGGGGGGCCTCGTCTACACCTTC. It codes for CASSLSGGLVYTF.

The V and J genes are TRBV12-5 and TRBJ1-5, with a weak D call TRBD1 (6 bases). Trimming removed 1 base at V and 7 bases at J, with 23 bases between. The CDR3 has 18 amino acids. The germline CDR1 and CDR2 sequences are LGHNT and FRNRAP. Here the CDR3 DNA reads TGTGCTAGTGGTTTGGCTTATTCCCTCCGGAACAGGGCCCAGCCCCAGCATTTT. Amino acids: CASGLAYSLRNRAQPQHF. Full variable domain (remainder filled in from reference TRBV12-5 and TRBJ1-5): DARVTQTPRHKVTEMGQEVTMRCQPILGHNTVFWYRQTMMQGLELLAYFRNRAPLDDSGMPKDRFSAEMPDATLATLKIQPSEPRDSAVYFCASGLAYSLRNRAQPQHFGDGTRLSIL.

This clone was detected only a few times. CDR3 loop: CASSVGQGGMWGYTF. Written as DNA, the CDR3 is TGTGCCAGCAGCGTGGGACAGGGTGGGATGTGGGGCTACACCTTC. The gene calls are TRBV9 and TRBJ1-2; 9 nucleotides line up with TRBD1. This CDR3 is built from 15 residues. The junction had 10 bases not matched to a gene; V was cut back by 2 bases and J by 8 bases. CDR1 and CDR2 from the germline V gene are SGDLS and YYNGEE.

The V and J genes are TRBV6-5 and TRBJ1-1; D uncertain. Germline values: CDR1 MNHEY, CDR2 SVGAGI. This CDR3 has 15 amino acids. V gave up 8 bases and J gave up 0 bases, with 16 bases separating them. DNA for the CDR3: TGTGCCAGCCGTATCGGGGTCCCGATGAACACTGAAGCTTTCTTT. This sequence encodes CASRIGVPMNTEAFF.

V and J are TRBV5-1 and TRBJ2-7; 8 bases agree with TRBD1. Germline values: CDR1 SGHRS, CDR2 YFSETQ. CDR3 length: 15 residues. With 0 bases clipped from V and 0 bases from J, the junction kept 2 bases outside the gene matches. The CDR3 region has the DNA TGCGCCAGCAGCTTGGCGACAGGGGTCTCCTACGAGCAGTACTTC. It is translated as CASSLATGVSYEQYF. Looking up the rest from reference TRBV5-1 and TRBJ2-7 gives the full variable domain: KAGVTQTPRYLIKTRGQQVTLSCSPISGHRSVSWYQQTPGQGLQFLFEYFSETQRNKGNFPGRFSGRQFSNSRSEMNVSTLELGDSALYLCASSLATGVSYEQYFGPGTRLTVT.

The CDR3 here is CASSEEGTGVNEQFF. As DNA, the CDR3 is TGTGCCAGCAGTGAAGAGGGGACAGGGGTCAATGAGCAGTTCTTC. This sequence joins TRBV2 and TRBJ2-1, with 10 bases that match TRBD1. CDR1 is SNHLY and CDR2 is FYNNEI in the germline V gene. There are 15 residues in the CDR3. V gave up 1 base and J gave up 6 bases; unmatched junction bases: 3.

In its sample, this clone was seen a few times. V and J are TRBV6-1 and TRBJ1-5, with D maybe TRBD1 (6 bases). CDR3 length equals 14 residues. V shed 1 base and J shed 7 bases, with 11 bases lying between them. From germline, CDR1 is MNHNS and CDR2 SASEGT. CDR3 bases: TGTGCCAGCAGTGAAGTAGGGGGGGGGCAGCCCCAGCATTTT. Amino acids: CASSEVGGGQPQHF.

The chain couples TRBV5-1 to TRBJ1-3; TRBD1 matches 8 bases. Germline loops: CDR1 SGHRS, CDR2 YFSETQ. The CDR3 covers 15 residues. V trimming: 7 bases; J trimming: 2 bases; junction bases outside the gene matches: 8. The CDR3 here is CASRPQGETGNTIYF. The DNA of the CDR3 is TGCGCCAGCCGCCCACAGGGGGAGACTGGAAACACCATATATTTT.

The chain couples TRBV11-3 to TRBJ2-3; TRBD1 agrees at 7 bases. The V gene's germline CDR1 is SGHNT and CDR2 YENEEA. V trimming: 5 bases; J trimming: 6 bases; junction bases outside the gene matches: 8. The CDR3 is 14 residues long. Here the CDR3 reads CASSDRGPGDTQYF. The CDR3 DNA follows: TGTGCCAGCAGCGATAGGGGGCCGGGGGATACGCAGTATTTT.

The chain carries TRBV4-1 and TRBJ1-5; D is unclear. This CDR3 region has 16 residues. Germline CDR1 and CDR2: MGHRA and YSYEKL. The germline V and J ends were trimmed by 1 base and 3 bases, with 13 bases remaining between them. CDR3 amino acids: CASSQGGRGNNQPQHF. The CDR3 coding sequence is TGCGCCAGCAGCCAAGGCGGTCGCGGGAACAATCAGCCCCAGCATTTT.

J is TRBJ1-1 and V is TRBV7-3, with D tentatively TRBD1 (5 bases). The germline V gene has CDR1 SGHTA and CDR2 FQGTGA. The CDR3 sequence is 15 residues long. The V end was cut by 5 bases, the J end by 9 bases, with 22 bases between. CDR3 DNA sequence: TGTGCCAGCAGCGCTGGATCGCAGGGCCGGACTAAAGCTTTCTTT. Translated, it gives CASSAGSQGRTKAFF.

This sequence joins TRBV10-3 and TRBJ1-2; 10 bases are a match to TRBD1. The V gene end was trimmed by 6 bases and the J gene end by 6 bases; junction bases not matched to a gene: 10. This CDR3 has 15 amino acids. The germline gives CDR1 ENHRY, CDR2 SYGVKD. CDR3 sequence (DNA): TGTGCCATCAGGGGGACAGGGGAGTTGGAGAATGGCTACACCTTC. This sequence encodes CAIRGTGELENGYTF.

This rearrangement joins TRBV4-3 to TRBJ1-1, with D tentatively TRBD1 (5 bases). V dropped 4 bases and J dropped 0 bases, with 15 bases sitting between them. Germline V CDR1 and CDR2: LGHNA, YSLEER. The CDR3 covers 16 residues. The CDR3 loop reads CASSLNSGTMNTEAFF. CDR3 DNA sequence: TGCGCCAGCAGCCTCAATTCCGGGACTATGAACACTGAAGCTTTCTTT.

The chain has TRBV4-1 and TRBJ2-7; D call uncertain. Trimming cost V 1 base and J 0 bases, with 16 bases left between them. This CDR3 contains 17 residues. From germline, CDR1 is MGHRA and CDR2 YSYEKL. The CDR3 DNA follows: TGCGCCAGCAGCCAAGGGGTCCGACTTGTGAGCTCCTACGAGCAGTACTTC. Translating gives CASSQGVRLVSSYEQYF.

The V and J genes are TRBV4-3 and TRBJ1-2; D remains ambiguous. V was pared by 4 bases and J by 8 bases, with 14 bases between. The CDR3 spans 13 residues. Looked up from germline, CDR1 is LGHNA and CDR2 is YSLEER. This CDR3 is CASSRIGGDGYTF. In DNA form, the CDR3 reads TGCGCCAGCAGCCGAATAGGAGGAGACGGCTACACCTTC.

The chain carries TRBV19 and TRBJ1-1, with D possibly being TRBD1 (5 bases). The germline V and J ends were trimmed by 5 bases and 6 bases, with 13 bases remaining between them. The CDR3 covers 13 residues. CDR1 and CDR2 (germline): LNHDA, SQIVND (reference sequence). CDR3 loop: CASSLLRAPEAFF. The CDR3 DNA reads as TGTGCCAGTAGTCTCCTCAGGGCGCCTGAAGCTTTCTTT.

There are a few counts of this clone. The J gene is TRBJ1-3, the V gene TRBV29-1; D is unclear. Germline CDR1 is SQVTM and CDR2 is ANQGSEA. The CDR3 length is 16 residues. V was shortened by 0 bases and J by 4 bases, with 16 bases between the two germline ends. As DNA, the CDR3 is TGCAGCGTTGAAGATCTCCTAGTTGGGTCCGGAAACACCATATATTTT. This sequence encodes CSVEDLLVGSGNTIYF.

This clone was seen only a few times. The rearrangement uses TRBV25-1 and TRBJ2-1; weak D call: TRBD1 (6 bases). There are 14 residues in the CDR3. The V end lost 5 bases, the J end lost 2 bases, and 10 bases lay between the germline ends. Germline V CDR1 and CDR2: MGHDK, SYGVNS. DNA for the CDR3: TGTGCCAGCAGTCGAGAGGGGGCCTACAATGAGCAGTTCTTC. Residues: CASSREGAYNEQFF.

The chain's CDR3 is CASSFRQLSTDTQYF. Written as DNA, the CDR3 is TGTGCCAGCAGTTTCAGACAGTTGAGCACAGATACGCAGTATTTT. The genes are TRBV27 and TRBJ2-3, with a weak D call TRBD1 (5 bases). This CDR3 has 15 amino acids. The germline CDR1 and CDR2 sequences are MNHEY and SMNVEV (reference sequence). Trimming shortened V by 3 bases and J by 0 bases, and 10 bases separated the two germline ends.

V is TRBV15 and J is TRBJ1-2; D perhaps matches TRBD1 (6 bases). V lost 6 bases and J 3 bases, leaving 17 bases between the germline ends. This CDR3 is 15 amino acids long. CDR1 is LNHNV, CDR2 YYDKDF, per germline (reference sequence). The CDR3, as DNA: TGTGCCACCAGGCCCAGGGGCGGGCCGGACTATGGCTACACCTTC. Protein: CATRPRGGPDYGYTF.

The V call is TRBV28, the J call TRBJ2-2, with D unclear. The CDR3 extends over 12 amino acids. The V end was cut by 2 bases, the J end by 6 bases, with 4 bases between. Germline lookup yields CDR1 MDHEN and CDR2 SYDVKM. CDR3 region: CASSLVAGELFF. The CDR3, as DNA: TGTGCCAGCAGTTTAGTCGCCGGGGAGCTGTTTTTT.